Below are 16 T cell receptor beta chains sequenced from a single sample in a study of cytomegalovirus exposure and HLA in healthy donors. Amplification used 60 Vbeta primers and 13 Jbeta primers. TCRdb's copy holds only in-frame clones and misses some; the assay was immunoSEQ multiplex PCR. The data contain some 140,000 clones, roughly four fifths of them singletons. Specimen: PBMCs. The receptors here all came from a female donor in good health and CMV-seropositive.

The genes are TRBV7-9 and TRBJ1-4; 7 bases map to TRBD1. Germline V gives CDR1 SEHNR, CDR2 FQNEAQ (reference sequence). This CDR3 is 16 amino acids long. Losses at the gene ends were 5 bases for V and 7 bases for J; bases not matched to a gene: 13. The CDR3 is CASSLTGGGQTEKLFF. The CDR3 coding sequence is TGTGCCAGCAGCCTAACCGGGGGGGGACAGACTGAAAAACTGTTTTTT. Combining the CDR3 with reference TRBV7-9 and TRBJ1-4 gives the whole variable domain DTGVSQNPRHKITKRGQNVTFRCDPISEHNRLYWYRQTLGQGPEFLTYFQNEAQLEKSRLLSDRFSAERPKGSFSTLEIQRTEQGDSAMYLCASSLTGGGQTEKLFFGSGTQLSVL.

V and J are TRBV7-9 and TRBJ1-6; D is unresolved. This CDR3 has 16 amino acids. The germline V and J ends were trimmed by 1 base and 5 bases, with 12 bases remaining between them. Germline V lookup: CDR1 SEHNR, CDR2 FQNEAQ (reference sequence). The CDR3, as DNA: TGTGCCAGCAGCTTAGGACCGACAAAAAATAATTCACCCCTCCACTTT. The encoded protein is CASSLGPTKNNSPLHF.

The chain has TRBV21-1 and TRBJ2-3; the tabulated D call, TRBD2, remains unverified against the DNA. TRBV21-1 is termed a pseudogene. The length of the CDR3 is 22 residues. The CDR3 region is CASSNCFIGLARLAGSTDTQYF. CDR3 DNA: TGTGCCAGCAGCAATTGCTTTATCGGTTTGGCGAGACTAGCGGGGTCCACAGATACGCAGTATTTT.

The chain joins TRBV11-2 to TRBJ1-3, with a weak D call TRBD1 (5 bases). CDR3 length: 14 amino acids. The V gene lost 1 base and the J gene lost 4 bases, with 8 bases spanning the gap. Germline lookup yields CDR1 SGHAT and CDR2 FQNNGV. DNA of the CDR3: TGTGCCAGCAGCTTAGCGGGGGTCGGAAACACCATATATTTT. Translated: CASSLAGVGNTIYF.

This sequence joins TRBV29-1 and TRBJ2-3; TRBD1 matches at 10 bases. Germline V gene sequence: CDR1 SQVTM, CDR2 ANQGSEA. The CDR3 runs 17 residues. With V trimmed by 1 base and J by 0 bases, 7 bases remained unmatched. DNA of the CDR3: TGCAGCGTTGAAGCCCCCCCGGGACAGGGGAGCACAGATACGCAGTATTTT. It is translated as CSVEAPPGQGSTDTQYF.

As DNA, the CDR3 is TGTGCCAGCAGCGTAGACGGGCAGGGTTATCAGCCCCAGCATTTT. Residues: CASSVDGQGYQPQHF. The rearrangement uses TRBV9 and TRBJ1-5; D is perhaps TRBD1 (5 bases). Germline CDR1 is SGDLS and CDR2 is YYNGEE. The length of the CDR3 is 15 residues. V dropped 0 bases and J dropped 5 bases, with 12 bases sitting between them.

This rearrangement joins TRBV7-2 to TRBJ1-2, with a possible D match to TRBD1 (5 bases). The CDR3 runs to 14 residues. Germline CDR1 is SGHTA and CDR2 is FQGNSA. V was cut by 1 base and J by 6 bases, with 12 bases left in between. The CDR3 here is CASSLVLRANGYTF. As DNA, the CDR3 is TGTGCCAGCAGCTTAGTTCTCAGGGCAAATGGCTACACCTTC.

This sequence joins TRBV2 and TRBJ2-5; weak D call: TRBD1 (6 bases). Per germline, CDR1 SNHLY and CDR2 FYNNEI. V was pared by 8 bases and J by 9 bases, with 13 bases between. The CDR3 contains 11 residues. This CDR3 reads CASRSEGAQYF. The CDR3, as DNA: TGTGCCAGCCGGAGCGAGGGGGCCCAGTACTTC.

The chain couples TRBV27 to TRBJ1-6, with TRBD1 matching over 9 bases. V shed 8 bases and J 8 bases; nucleotides not matched to a gene: 10. CDR1 is MNHEY, CDR2 SMNVEV, per germline (reference sequence). The CDR3 is 15 residues long. CDR3 amino acids: CASGGQGPRHSPLHF. The DNA of the CDR3 is TGTGCCAGCGGGGGACAGGGACCGAGGCATTCACCCCTCCACTTT.

This clone is a singleton in its sample. The V and J genes are TRBV7-8 and TRBJ1-2; D not resolved. Trimming removed 4 bases at V and 2 bases at J, with 11 bases between. The germline CDR1 and CDR2 sequences are SGHVS and FQNEAQ. This CDR3 has 14 amino acids. The CDR3 spells CASSSKESNYGYTF. CDR3 nucleotides: TGTGCCAGCAGCTCTAAAGAAAGCAACTATGGCTACACCTTC.

The V gene is TRBV7-9, the J gene TRBJ1-4; tentative D call: TRBD1 (6 bases). CDR1 and CDR2 from the germline V gene are SEHNR and FQNEAQ (reference sequence). The length of the CDR3 is 14 residues. Deletions cut 1 base from V and 4 bases from J, with 7 bases between. CDR3 region: CASSLDRVNEKLFF. The CDR3 region has the DNA TGTGCCAGCAGCTTAGACAGGGTTAATGAAAAACTGTTTTTT.

The chain has TRBV7-2 and TRBJ1-3, with TRBD1 identical over 7 bases. V trimming: 5 bases; J trimming: 2 bases; junction bases outside the gene matches: 18. Germline V gives CDR1 SGHTA, CDR2 FQGNSA. The CDR3 is 19 residues long. The CDR3 coding sequence is TGTGCCAGCAGCAAATCAACTACCCACAGGGGAGTCACTGGAAACACCATATATTTT. Translating gives CASSKSTTHRGVTGNTIYF.

The chain recombines TRBV30 with TRBJ1-5; 7 positions match TRBD1. V shed 1 base, J shed 4 bases, and the junction held 1 base outside the gene matches. The CDR3 covers 13 residues. Per the germline V gene, CDR1 is GTSNPN and CDR2 is SVGIG (reference sequence). The CDR3 loop is CAWSGQGNQPQHF. CDR3 DNA sequence: TGTGCCTGGAGTGGACAGGGAAATCAGCCCCAGCATTTT.

Written as DNA, the CDR3 is TGTGCCAGCAGCCCCCGATCCACAGGGTCCGGGGAGCTGTTTTTT. Translation: CASSPRSTGSGELFF. The chain couples TRBV7-9 to TRBJ2-2, with a weak D call TRBD1 (6 bases). CDR1 is SEHNR and CDR2 is FQNEAQ in the germline V gene (reference sequence). Deletions cut 5 bases from V and 6 bases from J, with 16 bases between. This CDR3 is built from 15 residues.

This sequence joins TRBV6-5 and TRBJ2-7, with TRBD1 matching 7 bases. The CDR3 is 14 amino acids. Germline loops: CDR1 MNHEY, CDR2 SVGAGI. Trimming removed 5 bases from V and 3 bases from J; junction bases left unmatched: 7. The CDR3 sequence: CASSDRVGSYEQYF. For the CDR3, the DNA is TGTGCCAGCAGTGACAGGGTGGGAAGCTACGAGCAGTACTTC.

The chain couples TRBV5-1 to TRBJ1-4; TRBD1 matches 9 bases. V shed 5 bases, J shed 2 bases, and the junction held 7 bases outside the gene matches. This CDR3 is built from 16 residues. CDR1 is SGHRS and CDR2 is YFSETQ in the germline V gene. CDR3 residues: CASSRQGVGTNEKLFF. In DNA form, the CDR3 reads TGCGCCAGCAGTCGACAGGGGGTCGGGACTAATGAAAAACTGTTTTTT. Full variable domain (missing parts from reference TRBV5-1 and TRBJ1-4): KAGVTQTPRYLIKTRGQQVTLSCSPISGHRSVSWYQQTPGQGLQFLFEYFSETQRNKGNFPGRFSGRQFSNSRSEMNVSTLELGDSALYLCASSRQGVGTNEKLFFGSGTQLSVL.